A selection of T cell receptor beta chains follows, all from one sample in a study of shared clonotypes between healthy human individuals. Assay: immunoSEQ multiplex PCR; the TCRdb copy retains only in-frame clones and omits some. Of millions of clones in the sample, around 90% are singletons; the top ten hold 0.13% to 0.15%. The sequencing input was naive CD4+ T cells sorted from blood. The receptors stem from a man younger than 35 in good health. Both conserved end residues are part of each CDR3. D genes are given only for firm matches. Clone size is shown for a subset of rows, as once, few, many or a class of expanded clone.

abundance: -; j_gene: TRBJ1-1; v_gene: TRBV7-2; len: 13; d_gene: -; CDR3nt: TGTGCCAGCAGCTTAGATGAGAACACTGAAGCTTTCTTT; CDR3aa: CASSLDENTEAFF
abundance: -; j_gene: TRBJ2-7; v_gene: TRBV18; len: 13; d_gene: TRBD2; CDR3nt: TGTGCCAGCTCACCGACTAGCGGATACGAGCAGTACTTC; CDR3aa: CASSPTSGYEQYF
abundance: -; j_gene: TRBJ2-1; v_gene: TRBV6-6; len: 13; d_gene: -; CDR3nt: TGTGCCAGCAGTCACGGACAAGCAAATGAGCAGTTCTTC; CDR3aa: CASSHGQANEQFF
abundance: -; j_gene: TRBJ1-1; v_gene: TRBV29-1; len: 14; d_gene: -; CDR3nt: TGCAGCGCCGTAATGACCGAGGGGGGCACTGAAGCTTTCTTT; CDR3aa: CSAVMTEGGTEAFF
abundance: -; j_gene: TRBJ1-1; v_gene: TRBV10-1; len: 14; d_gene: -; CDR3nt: TGCGCCAGCAGTCCGGGGACCAAAGACACTGAAGCTTTCTTT; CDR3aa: CASSPGTKDTEAFF
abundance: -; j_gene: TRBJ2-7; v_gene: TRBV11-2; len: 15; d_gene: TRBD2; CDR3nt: TGTGCCAGCAGCCCCGCGGTAGCGGGAGCGTCCGAGCAGTACTTC; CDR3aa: CASSPAVAGASEQYF
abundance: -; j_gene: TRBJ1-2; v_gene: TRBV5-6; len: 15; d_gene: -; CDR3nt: TGTGCCAGCAGCTTCCAGAGTTCTGAGGGGGTAGTTTACACCTTC; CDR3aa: CASSFQSSEGVVYTF
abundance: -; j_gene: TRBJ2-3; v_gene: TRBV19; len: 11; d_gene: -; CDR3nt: TGTGCCAGTAACCTGAATGGTGCGCAGTATTTT; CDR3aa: CASNLNGAQYF
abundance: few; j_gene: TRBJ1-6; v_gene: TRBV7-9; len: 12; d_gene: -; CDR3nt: TGTGCCAGCAGCTTAGACCTTGGACCCCTCCACTTT; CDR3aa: CASSLDLGPLHF
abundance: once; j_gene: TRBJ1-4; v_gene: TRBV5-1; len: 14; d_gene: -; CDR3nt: TGCGCCAGCAGCCCGGGGACGACCAATGAAAAACTGTTTTTT; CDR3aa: CASSPGTTNEKLFF
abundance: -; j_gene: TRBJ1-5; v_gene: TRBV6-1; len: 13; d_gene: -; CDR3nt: TGTGCCAGCAGCCCGTCGCAGGATCAGCCCCAGCATTTT; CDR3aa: CASSPSQDQPQHF
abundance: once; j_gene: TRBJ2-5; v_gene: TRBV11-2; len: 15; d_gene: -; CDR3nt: TGTGCCAGCACCCCACTCGGGGAGTCCCAAGAGACCCAGTACTTC; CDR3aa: CASTPLGESQETQYF
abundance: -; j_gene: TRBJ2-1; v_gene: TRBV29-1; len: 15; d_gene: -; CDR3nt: TGCAGCGTTGAACCTCCAGCGAGCTCCTACAATGAGCAGTTCTTC; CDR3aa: CSVEPPASSYNEQFF
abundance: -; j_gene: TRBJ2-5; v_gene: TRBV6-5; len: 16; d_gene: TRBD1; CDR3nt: TGTGCCAGCAGTTACACCCAGGGGGCTGGGCAAGAGACCCAGTACTTC; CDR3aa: CASSYTQGAGQETQYF
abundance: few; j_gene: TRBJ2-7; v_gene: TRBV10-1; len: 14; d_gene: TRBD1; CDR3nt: TGCGCCAGCAGTGAGGGGACAGGGATCTACGAGCAGTACTTC; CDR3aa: CASSEGTGIYEQYF
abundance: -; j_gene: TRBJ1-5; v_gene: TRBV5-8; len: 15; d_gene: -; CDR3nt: TGTGCCAGCAGCCGAGGTATCGTCGGCAATCAGCCCCAGCATTTT; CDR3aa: CASSRGIVGNQPQHF
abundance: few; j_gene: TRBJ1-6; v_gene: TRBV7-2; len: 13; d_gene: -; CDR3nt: TGTGCCAGCAGCTTAGGGTCGAGCTCACCCCTCCACTTT; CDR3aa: CASSLGSSSPLHF
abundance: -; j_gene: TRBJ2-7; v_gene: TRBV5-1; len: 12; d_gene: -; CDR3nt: TGCGCCAGCAGCTCCCCTTCCTACGAGCAGTACTTC; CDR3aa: CASSSPSYEQYF
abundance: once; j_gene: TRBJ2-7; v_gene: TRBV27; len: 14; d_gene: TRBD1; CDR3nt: TGTGCCAGCAGTTCCGCCGGGACAGCCTACGAGCAGTACTTC; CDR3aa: CASSSAGTAYEQYF
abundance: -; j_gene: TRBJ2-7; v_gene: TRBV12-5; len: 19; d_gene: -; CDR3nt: TGTGCTAGTGGTTTGGCTACAGGGAGTTGGGAGGTCCACCCCTACGAGCAGTACTTC; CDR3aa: CASGLATGSWEVHPYEQYF
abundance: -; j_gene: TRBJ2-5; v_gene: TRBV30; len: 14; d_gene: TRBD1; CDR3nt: TGTGCCTGGACGCTCAACAGGGGATCAGAGACCCAGTACTTC; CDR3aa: CAWTLNRGSETQYF
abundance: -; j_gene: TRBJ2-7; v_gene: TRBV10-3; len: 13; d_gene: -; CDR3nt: TGTGCCATCACCCCAGCGCCTTCCTACGAGCAGTACTTC; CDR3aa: CAITPAPSYEQYF
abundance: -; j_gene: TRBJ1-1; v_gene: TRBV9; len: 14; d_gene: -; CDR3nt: TGTGCCAGCAGCGTGGACTCGAGGAACACTGAAGCTTTCTTT; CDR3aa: CASSVDSRNTEAFF
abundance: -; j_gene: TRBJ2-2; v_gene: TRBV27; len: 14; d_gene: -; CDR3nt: TGTGCCAGCAGAAAACCAGGGGTTGGCGGGGAGCTGTTTTTT; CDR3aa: CASRKPGVGGELFF
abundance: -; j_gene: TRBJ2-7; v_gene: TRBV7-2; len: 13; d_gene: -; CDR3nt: TGTGCCAGCAGCCGTGGAGTCTGGGGCGAGCAGTACTTC; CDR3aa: CASSRGVWGEQYF
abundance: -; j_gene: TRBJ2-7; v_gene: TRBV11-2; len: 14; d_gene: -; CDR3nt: TGTGCCAGCAGCTTAGCAAGTGTAACCTACGAGCAGTACTTC; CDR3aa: CASSLASVTYEQYF
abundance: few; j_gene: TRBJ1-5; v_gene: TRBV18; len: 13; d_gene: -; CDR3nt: TGTGCCAGCTCACCAACAGTGCTTCAGCCCCAGCATTTT; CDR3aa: CASSPTVLQPQHF
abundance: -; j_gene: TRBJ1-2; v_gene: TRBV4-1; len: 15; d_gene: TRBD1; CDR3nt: TGCGCCAGCAGCCAAGGGCAGGGGGCCAACTATGGCTACACCTTC; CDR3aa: CASSQGQGANYGYTF
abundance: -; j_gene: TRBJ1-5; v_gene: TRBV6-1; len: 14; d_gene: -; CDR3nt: TGTGCCAGCACCCGGGAGGGGAGCAATCAGCCCCAGCATTTT; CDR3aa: CASTREGSNQPQHF
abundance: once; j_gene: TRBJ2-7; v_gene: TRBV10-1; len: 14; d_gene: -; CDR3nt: TGCGCCAGCAGTGCCGGAGGTTCCCGGGACGAGCAGTACTTC; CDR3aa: CASSAGGSRDEQYF
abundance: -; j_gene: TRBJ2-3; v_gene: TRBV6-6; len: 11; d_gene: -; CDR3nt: TGTGCCAGCAGTTCCGGGACTACGCAGTATTTT; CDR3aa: CASSSGTTQYF
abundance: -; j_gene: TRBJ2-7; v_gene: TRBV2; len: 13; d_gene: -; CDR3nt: TGTGCCAGCAGCCTCGACGGGGGCTACGAGCAGTACTTC; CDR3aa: CASSLDGGYEQYF
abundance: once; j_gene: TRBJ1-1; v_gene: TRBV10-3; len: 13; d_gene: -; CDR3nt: TGTGCCATCAGCGATTACGGAGGCACTGAAGCTTTCTTT; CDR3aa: CAISDYGGTEAFF
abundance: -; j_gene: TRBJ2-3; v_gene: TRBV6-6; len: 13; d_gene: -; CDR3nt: TGTGCCAGCAGTTTCACCGACGCGGATACGCAGTATTTT; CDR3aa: CASSFTDADTQYF
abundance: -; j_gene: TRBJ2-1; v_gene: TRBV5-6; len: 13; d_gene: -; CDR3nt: TGTGCCAGTCTACGGGAACCCTACAATGAGCAGTTCTTC; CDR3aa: CASLREPYNEQFF
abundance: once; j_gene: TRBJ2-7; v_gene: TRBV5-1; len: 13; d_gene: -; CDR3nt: TGCGCCAGCAGCTTGGGACACTCCTACGAGCAGTACTTC; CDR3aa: CASSLGHSYEQYF
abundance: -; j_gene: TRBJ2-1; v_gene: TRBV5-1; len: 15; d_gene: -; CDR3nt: TGCGCCAGCAGCTTGGAGTGGCCCTCCTACAATGAGCAGTTCTTC; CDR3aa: CASSLEWPSYNEQFF
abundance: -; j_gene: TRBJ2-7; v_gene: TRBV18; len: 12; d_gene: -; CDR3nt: TGTGCCAGCTCACTTGACTCCTACGAGCAGTACTTC; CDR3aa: CASSLDSYEQYF
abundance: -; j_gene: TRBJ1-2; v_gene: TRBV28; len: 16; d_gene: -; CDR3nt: TGTGCCAGCAGAAGGGGGAGGGGGTTGCCTAACTATGGCTACACCTTC; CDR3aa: CASRRGRGLPNYGYTF
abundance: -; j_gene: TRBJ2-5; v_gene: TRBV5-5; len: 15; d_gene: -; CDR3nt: TGTGCCAGCAGCTGGGGCCCTATAGACCCAGGGACCCAGTACTTC; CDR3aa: CASSWGPIDPGTQYF
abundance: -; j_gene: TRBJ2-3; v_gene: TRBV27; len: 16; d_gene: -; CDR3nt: TGTGCCAGCAGTCCGCTGACAGAGTTGGTCACAGATACGCAGTATTTT; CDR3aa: CASSPLTELVTDTQYF
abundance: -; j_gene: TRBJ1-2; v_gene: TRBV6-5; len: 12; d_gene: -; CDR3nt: TGTGCCAGCAGCCAAACAAACTATGGCTACACCTTC; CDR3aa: CASSQTNYGYTF
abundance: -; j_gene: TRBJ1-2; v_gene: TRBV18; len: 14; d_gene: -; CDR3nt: TGTGCCAGCTCACCCGGGGGGCGAGGCTATGGCTACACCTTC; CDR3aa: CASSPGGRGYGYTF
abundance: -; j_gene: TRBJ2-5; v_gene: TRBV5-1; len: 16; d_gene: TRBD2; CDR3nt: TGCGCCAGCAGCTTGCTACCAGCGGGGGGCGGGGAGACCCAGTACTTC; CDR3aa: CASSLLPAGGGETQYF
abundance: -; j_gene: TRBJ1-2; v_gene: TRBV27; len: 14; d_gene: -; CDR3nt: TGTGCCAGCAGTTTAGGCAGGGGAAGCTATGGCTACACCTTC; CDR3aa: CASSLGRGSYGYTF
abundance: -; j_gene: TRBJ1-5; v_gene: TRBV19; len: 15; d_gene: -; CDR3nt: TGTGCCAGTAGTATTGAGGCATTGGAACGCCAGCCCCAGCATTTT; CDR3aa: CASSIEALERQPQHF
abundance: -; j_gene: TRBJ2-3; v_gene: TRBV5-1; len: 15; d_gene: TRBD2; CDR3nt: TGCGCCAGCAGCCCGGGACTAGTTGGCACAGATACGCAGTATTTT; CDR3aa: CASSPGLVGTDTQYF
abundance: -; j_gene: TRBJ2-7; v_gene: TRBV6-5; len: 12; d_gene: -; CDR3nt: TGTGCCAGCAGTTATCTTGGGGACGAGCAGTACTTC; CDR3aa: CASSYLGDEQYF
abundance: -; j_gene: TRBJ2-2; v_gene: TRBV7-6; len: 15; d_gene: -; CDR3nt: TGTGCCAGCAGCTTAGTACTAGGGAACACCGGGGAGCTGTTTTTT; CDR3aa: CASSLVLGNTGELFF